A selection of T cell receptor beta chains follows, all from one sample in a study of shared clonotypes between healthy human individuals. Assay used: immunoSEQ multiplex PCR; TCRdb lists only in-frame clones, some missing. The table records around 620,000 clones, 85% to 95% of them present only once. What was sequenced was naive CD8+ T cells sorted from blood. The receptors derive from a woman younger than 45 in good health. Both conserved end residues are part of each CDR3.

CDR3aa | v_gene
CASSLMQGDQPQHF | TRBV7-9
CASSQDLVREGHEQYF | TRBV4-1
CASSEHFGTARSANYGYTF | TRBV2
CASSLLWTGDDQPQHF | TRBV27
CASSEVLGRGGYTF | TRBV6-1
CSVVPGQGYEQYF | TRBV29-1
CASTLGQGATTEAFF | TRBV19
CASSVGQGPYGYTF | TRBV9
CASSPQGRPIGTEAFF | TRBV14
CASSGGDRSYEQYF | TRBV9
CASSERSWGELYEQYF | TRBV6-1
CAWTGQGTYEQYF | TRBV30
CASSYSGGHQPQHF | TRBV6-5
CASSTRLAGIDEQFF | TRBV19
CASSLFPGGEQYF | TRBV27
CASGDRALGYTF | TRBV2
CASSLGFWGAYNEQFF | TRBV11-2
CASSLAGQGYEQYF | TRBV7-9
CASSELPGNTEAFF | TRBV10-2
CASSSGSYEQYF | TRBV5-6
CASSPELLETQYF | TRBV11-2
CASREGNTEAFF | TRBV5-4
CASSPDGEGDTEAFF | TRBV5-6
CASSELTDKHAYEQYF | TRBV7-8
CASSPRTSPVQYF | TRBV19
CASSLGGVYEQYF | TRBV7-9
CASSERDLAYNEQFF | TRBV27
CASSLGLAGVYEQYF | TRBV27
CASSLLSRSYEQYF | TRBV27
CASTSEVGEQYF | TRBV6-6
CASSASGSSYEQYF | TRBV19
CASSEWRGQSNEQFF | TRBV25-1
CASSAPLYLLAKNIQYF | TRBV19
CSARVYGYTF | TRBV20-1
CSVLAGRETQYF | TRBV29-1
CASSPRTSGSLGNEQFF | TRBV7-6
CASSDNYEQYF | TRBV9